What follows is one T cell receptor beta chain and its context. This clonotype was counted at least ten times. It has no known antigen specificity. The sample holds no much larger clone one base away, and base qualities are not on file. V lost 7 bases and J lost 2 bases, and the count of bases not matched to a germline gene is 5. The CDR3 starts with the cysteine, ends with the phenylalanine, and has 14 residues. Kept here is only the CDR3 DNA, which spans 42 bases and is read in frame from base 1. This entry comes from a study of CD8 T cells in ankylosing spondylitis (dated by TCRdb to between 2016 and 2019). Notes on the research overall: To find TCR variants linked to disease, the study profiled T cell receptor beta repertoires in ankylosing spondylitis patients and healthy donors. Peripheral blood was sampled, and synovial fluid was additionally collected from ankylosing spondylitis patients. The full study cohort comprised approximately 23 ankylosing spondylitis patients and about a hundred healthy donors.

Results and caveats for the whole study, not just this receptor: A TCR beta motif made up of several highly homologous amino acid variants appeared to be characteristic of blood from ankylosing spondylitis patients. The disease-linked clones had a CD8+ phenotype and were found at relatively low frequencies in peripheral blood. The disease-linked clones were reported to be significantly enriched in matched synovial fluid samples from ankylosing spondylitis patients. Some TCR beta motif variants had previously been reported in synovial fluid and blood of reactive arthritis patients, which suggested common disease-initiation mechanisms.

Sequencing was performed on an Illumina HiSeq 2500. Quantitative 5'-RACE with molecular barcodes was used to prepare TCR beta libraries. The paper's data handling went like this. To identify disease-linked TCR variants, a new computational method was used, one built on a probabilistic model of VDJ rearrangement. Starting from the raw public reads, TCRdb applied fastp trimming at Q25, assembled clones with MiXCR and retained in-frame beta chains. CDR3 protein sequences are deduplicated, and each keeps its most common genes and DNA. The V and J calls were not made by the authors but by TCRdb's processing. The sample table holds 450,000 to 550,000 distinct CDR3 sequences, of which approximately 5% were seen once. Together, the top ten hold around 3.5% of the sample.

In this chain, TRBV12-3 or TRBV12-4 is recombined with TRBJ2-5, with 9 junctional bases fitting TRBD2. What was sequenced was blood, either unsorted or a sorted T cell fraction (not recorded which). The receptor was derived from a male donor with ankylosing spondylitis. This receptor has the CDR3 CASTFAGGQETQYF. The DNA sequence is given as TGTGCCAGCACTTTTGCGGGAGGGCAAGAGACCCAGTACTTC.